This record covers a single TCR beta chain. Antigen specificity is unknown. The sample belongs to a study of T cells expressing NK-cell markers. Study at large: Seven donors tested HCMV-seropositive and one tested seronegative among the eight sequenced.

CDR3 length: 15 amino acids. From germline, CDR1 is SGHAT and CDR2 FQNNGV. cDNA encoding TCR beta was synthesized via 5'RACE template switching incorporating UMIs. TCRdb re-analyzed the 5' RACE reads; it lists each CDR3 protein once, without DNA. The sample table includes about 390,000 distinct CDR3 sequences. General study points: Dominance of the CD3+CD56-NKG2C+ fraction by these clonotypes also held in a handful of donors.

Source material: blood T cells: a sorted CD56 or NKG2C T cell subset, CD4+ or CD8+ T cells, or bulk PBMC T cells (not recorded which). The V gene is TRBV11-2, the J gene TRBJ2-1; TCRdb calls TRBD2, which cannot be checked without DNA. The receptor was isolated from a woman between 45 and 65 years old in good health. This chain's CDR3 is CASSLALAGVNEQFF.